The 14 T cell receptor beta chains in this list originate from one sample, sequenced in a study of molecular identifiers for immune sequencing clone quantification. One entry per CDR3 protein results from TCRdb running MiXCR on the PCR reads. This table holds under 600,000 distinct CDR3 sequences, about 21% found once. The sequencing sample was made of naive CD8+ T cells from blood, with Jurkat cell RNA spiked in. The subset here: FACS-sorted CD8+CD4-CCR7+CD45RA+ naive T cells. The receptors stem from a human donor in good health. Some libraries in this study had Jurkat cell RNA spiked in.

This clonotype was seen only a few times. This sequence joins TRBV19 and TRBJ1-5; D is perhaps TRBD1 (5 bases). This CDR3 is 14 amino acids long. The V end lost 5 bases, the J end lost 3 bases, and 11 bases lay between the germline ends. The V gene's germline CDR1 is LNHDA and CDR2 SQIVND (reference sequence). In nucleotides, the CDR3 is TGTGCCAGTAGTGAGGGACTCTTCAATCAGCCCCAGCATTTT. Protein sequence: CASSEGLFNQPQHF.

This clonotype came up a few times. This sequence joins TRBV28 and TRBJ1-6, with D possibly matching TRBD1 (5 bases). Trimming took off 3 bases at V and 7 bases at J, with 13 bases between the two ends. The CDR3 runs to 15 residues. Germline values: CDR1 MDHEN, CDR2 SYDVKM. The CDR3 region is CASSFSESGNSPLHF. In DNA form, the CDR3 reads TGTGCCAGCAGTTTTTCTGAGTCAGGGAATTCACCCCTCCACTTT.

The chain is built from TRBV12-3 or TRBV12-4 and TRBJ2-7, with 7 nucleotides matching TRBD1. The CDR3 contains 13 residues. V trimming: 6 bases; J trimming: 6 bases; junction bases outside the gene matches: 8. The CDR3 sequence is CASRTTGDFEQYF. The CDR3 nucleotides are TGTGCCAGCAGGACTACAGGGGATTTCGAGCAGTACTTC.

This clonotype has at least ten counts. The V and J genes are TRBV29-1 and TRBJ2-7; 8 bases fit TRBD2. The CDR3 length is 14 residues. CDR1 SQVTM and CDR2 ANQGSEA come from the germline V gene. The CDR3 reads CRPLRTSLFCEQYF. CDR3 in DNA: TGCAGACCTCTGCGGACTAGCTTATTTTGCGAGCAGTACTTC.

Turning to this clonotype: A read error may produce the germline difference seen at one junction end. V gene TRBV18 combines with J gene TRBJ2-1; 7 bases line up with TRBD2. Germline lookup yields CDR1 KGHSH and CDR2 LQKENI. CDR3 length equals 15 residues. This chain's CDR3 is CASSPERDPANERFF. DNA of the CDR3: TGTGCCAGCTCACCCGAGCGGGACCCGGCCAATGAGCGGTTCTTC. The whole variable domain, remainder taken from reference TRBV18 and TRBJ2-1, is NAGVMQNPRHLVRRRGQEARLRCSPMKGHSHVYWYRQLPEEGLKFMVYLQKENIIDESGMPKERFSAEFPKEGPSILRIQQVVRGDSAAYFCASSPERDPANERFFGPGTRLTVL.

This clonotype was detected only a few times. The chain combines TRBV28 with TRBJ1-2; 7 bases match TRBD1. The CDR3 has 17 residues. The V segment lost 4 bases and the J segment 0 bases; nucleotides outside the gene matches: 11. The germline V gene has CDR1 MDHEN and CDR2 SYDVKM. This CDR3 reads CASSSSDRRKTNYGYTF. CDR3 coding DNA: TGTGCCAGCAGTTCCTCGGACAGGAGAAAGACTAACTATGGCTACACCTTC.

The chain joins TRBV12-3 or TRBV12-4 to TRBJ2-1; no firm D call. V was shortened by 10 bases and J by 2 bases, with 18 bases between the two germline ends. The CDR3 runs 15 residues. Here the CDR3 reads CAIILKGLAYNEQFF. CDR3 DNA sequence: TGTGCCATCATTCTTAAGGGCCTAGCCTACAATGAGCAGTTCTTC.

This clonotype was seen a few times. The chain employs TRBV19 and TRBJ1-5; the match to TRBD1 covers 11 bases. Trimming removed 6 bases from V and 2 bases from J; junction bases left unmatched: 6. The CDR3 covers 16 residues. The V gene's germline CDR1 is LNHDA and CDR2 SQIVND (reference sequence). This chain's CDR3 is CASSGTGGYRNQPQHF. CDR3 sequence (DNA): TGTGCCAGTAGCGGGACAGGGGGTTATCGCAATCAGCCCCAGCATTTT. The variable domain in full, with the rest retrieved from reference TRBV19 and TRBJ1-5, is DGGITQSPKYLFRKEGQNVTLSCEQNLNHDAMYWYRQDPGQGLRLIYYSQIVNDFQKGDIAEGYSVSREKKESFPLTVTSAQKNPTAFYLCASSGTGGYRNQPQHFGDGTRLSIL.

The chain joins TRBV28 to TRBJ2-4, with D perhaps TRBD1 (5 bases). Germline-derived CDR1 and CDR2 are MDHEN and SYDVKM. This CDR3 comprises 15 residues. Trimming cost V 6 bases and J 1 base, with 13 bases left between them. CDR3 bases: TGTGCCAGCAGAAGGGGCCTGGGGGCCAAAAACATTCAGTACTTC. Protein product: CASRRGLGAKNIQYF.

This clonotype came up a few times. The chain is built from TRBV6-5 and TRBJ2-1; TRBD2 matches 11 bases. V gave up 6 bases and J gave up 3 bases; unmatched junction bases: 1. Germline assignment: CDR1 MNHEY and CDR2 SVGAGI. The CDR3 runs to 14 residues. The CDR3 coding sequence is TGTGCCAGCAGGCTAGCGGGGGGCTACAATGAGCAGTTCTTC. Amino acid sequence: CASRLAGGYNEQFF.

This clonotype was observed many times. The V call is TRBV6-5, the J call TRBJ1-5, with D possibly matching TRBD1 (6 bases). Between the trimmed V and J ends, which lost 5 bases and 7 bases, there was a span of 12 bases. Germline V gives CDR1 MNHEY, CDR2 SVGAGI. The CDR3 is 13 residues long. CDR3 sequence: CASSKQGLQPQHF. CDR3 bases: TGTGCCAGCAGTAAACAGGGTTTACAGCCCCAGCATTTT.

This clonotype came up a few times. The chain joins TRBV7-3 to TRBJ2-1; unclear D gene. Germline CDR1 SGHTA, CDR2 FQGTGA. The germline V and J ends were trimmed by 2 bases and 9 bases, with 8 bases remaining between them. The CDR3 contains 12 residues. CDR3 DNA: TGTGCCAGCAGCTTAGGAAGGAGTGAGCAGTTCTTC. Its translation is CASSLGRSEQFF.

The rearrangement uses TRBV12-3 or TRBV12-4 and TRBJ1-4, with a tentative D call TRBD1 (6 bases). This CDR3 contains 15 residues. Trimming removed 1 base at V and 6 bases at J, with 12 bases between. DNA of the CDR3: TGTGCCAGCAGTTTAGAAGAGGGGGGCCATGAAAAACTGTTTTTT. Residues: CASSLEEGGHEKLFF.

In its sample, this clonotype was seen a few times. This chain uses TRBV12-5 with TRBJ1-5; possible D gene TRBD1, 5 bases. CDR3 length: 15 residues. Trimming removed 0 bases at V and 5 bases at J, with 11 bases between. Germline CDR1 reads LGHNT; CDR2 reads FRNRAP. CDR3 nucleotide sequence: TGTGCTAGTGGTTTGGTAATCGGGGGGGATCAGCCCCAGCATTTT. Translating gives CASGLVIGGDQPQHF.